The 24 T cell receptor beta chains presented below share a single source sample, sequenced in a study of T cell responses to AZD1222 COVID-19 vaccine. Clones were read by immunoSEQ multiplex PCR, and TCRdb kept only the in-frame ones, dropping some. The table has tens of thousands of clones, roughly 87% seen once. Sequences were derived from peripheral blood, sampled 28 days after the second AZD1222 dose. The origin of the receptors is an adult who received the AZD1222 COVID-19 vaccine.

This clone was counted once. This chain connects TRBV6-5 to TRBJ2-1, with 8 bases identical to TRBD2. Germline CDR1 MNHEY, CDR2 SVGAGI. With V trimmed by 6 bases and J by 12 bases, 10 bases remained unmatched. The CDR3 has 13 residues. The CDR3 coding sequence is TGTGCCAGCAGACTCGTATTAGCGGGAATGCAGTTCTTC. It codes for CASRLVLAGMQFF.

The V gene is TRBV9, the J gene TRBJ1-5, with D perhaps TRBD1 (5 bases). The CDR3 extends over 14 amino acids. Trimming removed 4 bases from V and 6 bases from J, with 14 bases in between. The germline V gene encodes CDR1 SGDLS and CDR2 YYNGEE. The CDR3 protein is CASSPWGGGQPQHF. CDR3 nucleotide sequence: TGTGCCAGCAGCCCCTGGGGGGGAGGTCAGCCCCAGCATTTT.

The DNA for the CDR3 is TGTGCCAGCTCACCTCTCGGATCCTGGGAGACCCAGTACTTC. It specifies CASSPLGSWETQYF. The chain recombines TRBV18 with TRBJ2-5; D is uncertain. The CDR3 covers 14 residues. V was shortened by 3 bases and J by 5 bases, with 13 bases between the two germline ends. Per germline, CDR1 KGHSH and CDR2 LQKENI.

This clone has only one observation. The chain recombines TRBV2 with TRBJ2-5; D remains ambiguous. The CDR3 loop spans 11 amino acids. With 6 bases removed from V and 5 bases from J, the gap between germline ends came to 7 bases. Germline lookup yields CDR1 SNHLY and CDR2 FYNNEI. The CDR3 sequence: CASRDGETQYF. CDR3 nucleotides: TGTGCCAGCAGGGACGGGGAGACCCAGTACTTC.

This chain connects TRBV10-3 to TRBJ1-6, with 8 bases that match TRBD1. The J segment lost 0 bases and the V segment lost 6 bases, leaving 1 base of the junction unmatched. Germline CDR1 reads ENHRY; CDR2 reads SYGVKD. The CDR3 length is 15 residues. In DNA form, the CDR3 reads TGTGCCATCAGGGACAGGGACTCCTATAATTCACCCCTCCACTTT. Its translation: CAIRDRDSYNSPLHF.

This chain uses TRBV2 with TRBJ2-5; the D is unclear. Germline loops: CDR1 SNHLY, CDR2 FYNNEI. Between the trimmed V and J ends, which lost 3 bases and 5 bases, there was a span of 22 bases. The CDR3 contains 17 residues. The CDR3 bases are TGTGCCAGCAGTGATAAATTAAGGGCCTTTAAAGGGGAGACCCAGTACTTC. It encodes CASSDKLRAFKGETQYF.

The V and J genes are TRBV3-1 (or the pseudogene TRBV3-2) and TRBJ2-3, with TRBD2 identical over 13 bases. This CDR3 has 16 residues. CDR1 is LGHDT and CDR2 is YNNKEL in the germline V gene (reference sequence). V was clipped by 4 bases and J by 2 bases; unmatched bases: 3. This CDR3 is CASSPGLAGTTDTQYF. The CDR3 DNA reads as TGTGCCAGCAGCCCGGGACTAGCGGGGACCACAGATACGCAGTATTTT.

The chain combines TRBV11-2 with TRBJ2-1, with TRBD2 matching 10 bases. CDR3 size: 13 residues. Looked up from germline, CDR1 is SGHAT and CDR2 is FQNNGV. With V trimmed by 5 bases and J by 9 bases, 4 bases remained unmatched. Written as DNA, the CDR3 is TGTGCCAGCAGCAGAGCGGGAGGGTTTGAGCAGTTCTTC. This gives the protein CASSRAGGFEQFF.

This clone was seen just once. The rearrangement links TRBV27 to TRBJ1-1, with unresolved D. The CDR3 sequence is 15 residues long. Germline V gene lookup returns CDR1 MNHEY and CDR2 SMNVEV (reference sequence). V lost 7 bases to trimming and J lost 0 bases, with 15 bases between them. This chain's CDR3 is CASTPSGVVNTEAFF. In DNA form, the CDR3 reads TGTGCCAGCACCCCGTCAGGAGTGGTGAACACTGAAGCTTTCTTT.

This chain connects TRBV5-4 to TRBJ2-5, with 8 bases lining up with TRBD1. This CDR3 is built from 13 residues. Trimming took 4 bases from V and 5 from J; bases not matched to a gene: 4. CDR1 is SGHNT, CDR2 YYREEE, per germline (reference sequence). CDR3 in DNA: TGTGCCAGCAGCAAGGACAGGGAGGAGACCCAGTACTTC. This sequence encodes CASSKDREETQYF.

The V call is TRBV7-9, the J call TRBJ2-3; D unclear. The germline V and J ends were trimmed by 7 bases and 1 base, with 18 bases remaining between them. CDR1 is SEHNR, CDR2 FQNEAQ, per germline (reference sequence). The CDR3 is 16 amino acids. CDR3 sequence: CASIPGASQRTDTQYF. CDR3 coding DNA: TGTGCCAGCATCCCCGGCGCGTCGCAGCGCACAGATACGCAGTATTTT.

CDR3 protein: CASSPGGYYNEQFF. CDR3 DNA: TGTGCCAGCAGCCCAGGGGGCTACTACAATGAGCAGTTCTTC. V usage is TRBV3-1 (or the pseudogene TRBV3-2) and J usage is TRBJ2-1, with 8 bases aligning to TRBD1. Germline V gives CDR1 LGHDT, CDR2 YNNKEL (reference sequence). V gave up 4 bases and J gave up 3 bases; unmatched junction bases: 2. The CDR3 covers 14 residues.

V gene TRBV7-8 combines with J gene TRBJ2-5, with D unclear. The CDR3 loop spans 14 amino acids. CDR1 and CDR2 (germline): SGHVS, FQNEAQ. The V and J ends lost 0 bases and 7 bases respectively, with 12 bases between them. CDR3 residues: CASSLAHPSGTQYF. The CDR3 DNA follows: TGTGCCAGCAGCTTAGCGCACCCGTCGGGGACCCAGTACTTC.

This rearrangement joins TRBV5-1 to TRBJ2-1, with 7 bases fitting TRBD2. The V segment lost 0 bases and the J segment 7 bases; nucleotides outside the gene matches: 7. The CDR3 runs 15 residues. CDR1 and CDR2 from the germline V gene are SGHRS and YFSETQ. The CDR3 sequence: CASSLAVTSSNEQFF. CDR3 in DNA: TGCGCCAGCAGCTTGGCCGTGACTAGCTCGAATGAGCAGTTCTTC.

The DNA of the CDR3 is TGTGCCAGCATTACCAGACTCAACACTGAAGCTTTCTTT. This codes for CASITRLNTEAFF. The chain has TRBV12-3 or TRBV12-4 and TRBJ1-1; D is uncertain. This CDR3 contains 13 residues. Trimming pared 7 bases from V and 2 bases from J, leaving 11 bases between.

This chain joins TRBV2 and TRBJ2-7; D not certain. The length of the CDR3 is 16 residues. Per the germline V gene, CDR1 is SNHLY and CDR2 is FYNNEI. Deletions cut 2 bases from V and 1 base from J, with 15 bases between. The chain's CDR3 is CASSESGGRTSYEQYF. CDR3 nucleotides: TGTGCCAGCAGTGAAAGTGGTGGCAGAACTTCCTACGAGCAGTACTTC.

The V call is TRBV27, the J call TRBJ2-7; D perhaps matches TRBD2 (6 bases). CDR1 MNHEY and CDR2 SMNVEV come from the germline V gene (reference sequence). This CDR3 is 15 amino acids long. Trimming pared 3 bases from V and 5 bases from J, leaving 17 bases between. The CDR3 sequence: CASSFRPGRRDEQYF. The CDR3 region has the DNA TGTGCCAGCAGTTTCCGGCCAGGGAGGAGGGACGAGCAGTACTTC.

This chain's CDR3 is CASTLPPGTGEGGNTIYF. In nucleotides, the CDR3 is TGTGCCAGCACCCTCCCCCCCGGGACAGGGGAAGGTGGAAACACCATATATTTT. The chain joins TRBV7-2 to TRBJ1-3, with 10 nucleotides matching TRBD1. The germline V gene has CDR1 SGHTA and CDR2 FQGNSA. J gave up 3 bases and V 7 bases, and 15 bases lay outside the gene matches. This CDR3 region has 18 residues.

The J gene is TRBJ2-7, the V gene TRBV7-9; 11 positions agree with TRBD2. CDR1 is SEHNR, CDR2 FQNEAQ, per germline (reference sequence). J was trimmed by 7 bases and V by 1 base; bases with no gene match: 15. This CDR3 is built from 18 residues. For the CDR3, the DNA is TGTGCCAGCAGCTTAGTGGCAGGGCCCCGACTAGCGGGGAGTGAGCAGTACTTC. This encodes CASSLVAGPRLAGSEQYF.

This rearrangement joins TRBV19 to TRBJ2-5; no definite D call. This CDR3 spans 15 amino acids. Germline assignment: CDR1 LNHDA and CDR2 SQIVND (reference sequence). With 5 bases removed from V and 2 bases from J, the gap between germline ends came to 15 bases. The chain's CDR3 is CASSPGAQVQETQYF. The CDR3 DNA sequence: TGTGCCAGTAGTCCCGGAGCGCAGGTTCAAGAGACCCAGTACTTC.

This clone was detected only once. The chain is built from TRBV28 and TRBJ2-2; no firm D call. The V gene lost 6 bases and the J gene lost 1 base, with 6 bases spanning the gap. The CDR3 runs to 13 residues. Per the germline V gene, CDR1 is MDHEN and CDR2 is SYDVKM. The DNA of the CDR3 is TGTGCCAGCAGGTGGGGGAACACCGGGGAGCTGTTTTTT. Its protein is CASRWGNTGELFF.

The chain links TRBV3-1 (or the pseudogene TRBV3-2) to TRBJ1-1; no clear D gene. The V gene's germline CDR1 is LGHDT and CDR2 YNNKEL (reference sequence). The CDR3 extends over 13 amino acids. V was pared by 4 bases and J by 1 base, with 7 bases between. In DNA, the CDR3 is TGTGCCAGCAGCCGATTTGGGAACACTGAAGCTTTCTTT. This codes for CASSRFGNTEAFF.

This rearrangement joins TRBV21-1 to TRBJ1-1. TRBV21-1 is an annotated pseudogene. The CDR3 extends over 10 amino acids. Written as DNA, the CDR3 is TGTGCCAGCCGGGGAACTGAAGCTTTCTTT. It specifies CASRGTEAFF.

This clone occurred once. V and J are TRBV5-1 and TRBJ2-5; D is possibly TRBD1 (5 bases). The CDR3 has 14 amino acids. Per germline, CDR1 SGHRS and CDR2 YFSETQ. V dropped 0 bases and J dropped 1 base, with 7 bases sitting between them. The CDR3 coding sequence is TGCGCCAGCAGCTTGGAGGGGATCCAAGAGACCCAGTACTTC. Residues: CASSLEGIQETQYF.